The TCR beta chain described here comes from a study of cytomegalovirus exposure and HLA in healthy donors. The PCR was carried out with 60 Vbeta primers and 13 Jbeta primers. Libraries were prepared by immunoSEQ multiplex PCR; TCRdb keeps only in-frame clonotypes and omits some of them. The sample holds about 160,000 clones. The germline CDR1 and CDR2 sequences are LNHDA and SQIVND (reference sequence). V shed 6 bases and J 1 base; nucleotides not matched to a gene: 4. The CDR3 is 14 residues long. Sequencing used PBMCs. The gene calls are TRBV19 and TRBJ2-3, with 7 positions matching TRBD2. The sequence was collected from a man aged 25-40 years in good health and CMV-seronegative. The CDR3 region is CASRSREGTDTQYF. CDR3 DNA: TGTGCCAGTAGGTCCCGGGAGGGCACAGATACGCAGTATTTT.